A single sample gave rise to the 25 T cell receptor beta chains below, sequenced in a study of T cell responses to AZD1222 COVID-19 vaccine. TCRdb's table, derived via immunoSEQ multiplex PCR, lists solely in-frame clones and lacks some. The table includes more than 150,000 clones, 85% to 90% detected once. The sequencing used peripheral blood, collected 28 days after the second AZD1222 dose. All receptors come from an adult who received the AZD1222 COVID-19 vaccine.

This clone was counted only a few times. The genes are TRBV6-2 or TRBV6-3 and TRBJ1-1; weak D call: TRBD1 (5 bases). The CDR3 totals 14 residues. Germline V gene sequence: CDR1 MNHEY, CDR2 SVGEGT. V was trimmed by 3 bases and J by 4 bases, leaving 12 bases between them. The CDR3 region is CASSYSRALTEAFF. In DNA form, the CDR3 reads TGTGCCAGCAGTTATTCCAGGGCCCTCACTGAAGCTTTCTTT.

The chain combines TRBV7-2 with TRBJ1-1, with D unresolved. V was pared by 3 bases and J by 4 bases, with 12 bases between. Germline loops: CDR1 SGHTA, CDR2 FQGNSA. CDR3 length: 14 residues. The CDR3 sequence: CASSFRTGGTEAFF. The CDR3 nucleotides read TGTGCCAGCAGCTTTCGGACCGGTGGCACTGAAGCTTTCTTT.

This rearrangement joins TRBV19 to TRBJ2-1, with D perhaps TRBD2 (6 bases). V lost 3 bases and J lost 5, with 11 bases in between. Germline loops: CDR1 LNHDA, CDR2 SQIVND (reference sequence). This CDR3 comprises 14 residues. This CDR3 is CASSIGRDNNEQFF. As DNA, the CDR3 is TGTGCCAGTAGTATCGGGCGGGATAACAATGAGCAGTTCTTC.

This sequence joins TRBV6-5 and TRBJ1-4; 9 bases agree with TRBD1. Germline V gene sequence: CDR1 MNHEY, CDR2 SVGAGI. The V segment lost 2 bases and the J segment 3 bases; nucleotides outside the gene matches: 1. The CDR3 has 15 residues. CDR3: CASSYGTGPNEKLFF. The CDR3 DNA reads TGTGCCAGCAGTTACGGGACAGGGCCTAATGAAAAACTGTTTTTT.

The chain links TRBV5-4 to TRBJ2-3; D assignment may be TRBD1 or TRBD2 (6 bases each). This CDR3 has 15 residues. V was shortened by 2 bases and J by 3 bases, with 13 bases between the two germline ends. Germline CDR1 and CDR2: SGHNT and YYREEE (reference sequence). This CDR3 is CASSFPGGRTDTQYF. As DNA, the CDR3 is TGTGCCAGCAGCTTTCCCGGGGGCAGGACAGATACGCAGTATTTT.

The chain joins TRBV5-1 to TRBJ2-7, with D perhaps matching TRBD1 or TRBD2 (5 bases each). Germline V lookup: CDR1 SGHRS, CDR2 YFSETQ. This CDR3 has 15 residues. Trimming took 6 bases from V and 2 from J, leaving 18 bases between them. DNA of the CDR3: TGCGCCAGCACGGGGACCCCAGGGACCCCCTACGAGCAGTACTTC. Translated: CASTGTPGTPYEQYF. Combining the CDR3 with reference TRBV5-1 and TRBJ2-7 gives the whole variable domain KAGVTQTPRYLIKTRGQQVTLSCSPISGHRSVSWYQQTPGQGLQFLFEYFSETQRNKGNFPGRFSGRQFSNSRSEMNVSTLELGDSALYLCASTGTPGTPYEQYFGPGTRLTVT.

In its sample, this clone was seen once. The rearrangement links TRBV29-1 to TRBJ1-2; unclear D gene. Germline V lookup: CDR1 SQVTM, CDR2 ANQGSEA. This CDR3 spans 13 amino acids. Trimming left V 6 bases short and J 4 bases short, with 15 bases between. This chain's CDR3 is CSVTGGLGYGYTF. The CDR3 region has the DNA TGCAGCGTGACTGGCGGGCTCGGCTATGGCTACACCTTC.

The chain carries TRBV7-2 and TRBJ2-3; 14 nucleotides line up with TRBD2. The V segment lost 3 bases and the J segment 7 bases; nucleotides outside the gene matches: 9. CDR3 length equals 17 residues. From germline, CDR1 is SGHTA and CDR2 FQGNSA. CDR3 protein: CASSFSTSGRAPHTQYF. CDR3 nucleotide sequence: TGTGCCAGCAGCTTCTCGACTAGCGGGAGGGCCCCCCATACGCAGTATTTT.

This clone occurred a few times. The chain joins TRBV6-2 or TRBV6-3 to TRBJ2-7; 7 bases line up with TRBD1. The CDR3 has 16 residues. J was trimmed by 2 bases and V by 0 bases; bases with no gene match: 7. The germline V gene has CDR1 MNHEY and CDR2 SVGEGT. CDR3 amino acids: CASSYSTDRSPYEQYF. The CDR3, as DNA: TGTGCCAGCAGTTACTCAACGGACAGGAGCCCCTACGAGCAGTACTTC.

The chain combines TRBV4-2 with TRBJ2-1; a possible D gene is TRBD2 (7 bases). CDR3 length: 16 amino acids. V lost 8 bases and J 1 base, leaving 18 bases between the germline ends. Germline CDR1 LGHNA, CDR2 YNFKEQ. CDR3 DNA: TGTGCCAGCGACCGAGGGGGGGGCGCATCCTACAATGAGCAGTTCTTC. Translated, it gives CASDRGGGASYNEQFF.

This clone was found once. The chain links TRBV2 to TRBJ2-6; possibly TRBD1 for D (6 bases). Germline V gene lookup returns CDR1 SNHLY and CDR2 FYNNEI. The CDR3 is made up of 15 amino acids. Trimming cost V 5 bases and J 4 bases, with 12 bases left between them. The CDR3 DNA follows: TGTGCCAGCAGTCTCCAGGGGTTCGGGGCCAACGTCCTGACTTTC. The encoded protein is CASSLQGFGANVLTF.

The chain is built from TRBV28 and TRBJ2-7, with TRBD1 matching 10 bases. Trimming took 5 bases from V and 0 from J; bases not matched to a gene: 4. Germline-derived CDR1 and CDR2 are MDHEN and SYDVKM. CDR3 length: 15 residues. The CDR3 DNA follows: TGTGCCAGCAGTGACAGGGGGCGCAGCTCCTACGAGCAGTACTTC. Its protein is CASSDRGRSSYEQYF.

This rearrangement joins TRBV9 to TRBJ2-5; 9 bases fit TRBD2. V shed 0 bases and J 3 bases; nucleotides not matched to a gene: 3. The CDR3 sequence is 15 residues long. Germline V gives CDR1 SGDLS, CDR2 YYNGEE. CDR3 coding DNA: TGTGCCAGCAGCGTAGAAGCGGGGGGAAAAGAGACCCAGTACTTC. Translating gives CASSVEAGGKETQYF.

The chain is built from TRBV2 and TRBJ1-2, with TRBD1 identical over 9 bases. The J segment lost 8 bases and the V segment lost 6 bases, leaving 7 bases of the junction unmatched. This CDR3 contains 13 residues. Germline loops: CDR1 SNHLY, CDR2 FYNNEI. The CDR3 loop reads CASRGDRGGGYTF. CDR3 nucleotide sequence: TGTGCCAGCAGAGGTGACAGGGGGGGAGGCTACACCTTC.

The rearrangement links TRBV10-3 to TRBJ2-3, with D possibly called TRBD1 or TRBD2 (6 bases each). In germline, CDR1 is ENHRY, CDR2 SYGVKD. The CDR3 runs to 13 residues. Trimming cost V 8 bases and J 2 bases, with 11 bases left between them. The CDR3, as DNA: TGTGCCATCCGCGGGGACACCACAGATACGCAGTATTTT. Translation gives CAIRGDTTDTQYF.

This chain connects TRBV10-3 to TRBJ1-1; D gene unclear. The CDR3 is 12 residues long. CDR1 ENHRY and CDR2 SYGVKD come from the germline V gene. The ends were cut back, 0 bases at V and 9 bases at J, with 8 bases in the middle. The CDR3 DNA follows: TGTGCCATCAGTGAGTCGGAAGGGAAAGCTTTCTTT. Residues: CAISESEGKAFF.

The V and J genes are TRBV18 and TRBJ2-7, with TRBD2 as a possible D gene (6 bases). Germline V gene sequence: CDR1 KGHSH, CDR2 LQKENI. V was trimmed by 3 bases and J by 5 bases, leaving 11 bases between them. There are 13 residues in the CDR3. In DNA form, the CDR3 reads TGTGCCAGCTCACCCCGGGGGTTCAACGAGCAGTACTTC. Translated, it gives CASSPRGFNEQYF.

The CDR3 is CASSYRGSSSGSSYEQYF. The DNA for the CDR3 is TGCGCCAGCAGCTACAGGGGGAGCTCTAGCGGGTCATCCTACGAGCAGTACTTC. The gene calls are TRBV4-1 and TRBJ2-7; D possibly matches TRBD1 or TRBD2 (8 bases each). Germline V gene data show CDR1 as MGHRA and CDR2 as YSYEKL. This CDR3 contains 18 residues. V lost 5 bases and J 1 base, leaving 24 bases between the germline ends.

The chain couples TRBV28 to TRBJ2-1, with TRBD2 identical over 12 bases. Germline loops: CDR1 MDHEN, CDR2 SYDVKM. The J segment lost 4 bases and the V segment lost 8 bases, leaving 3 bases of the junction unmatched. The CDR3 has 14 residues. The CDR3 loop reads CASRTSGAYNEQFF. CDR3 DNA sequence: TGTGCCAGCCGGACTAGCGGGGCTTACAATGAGCAGTTCTTC.

The rearrangement links TRBV7-2 to TRBJ2-5; 8 bases are a match to TRBD2. The CDR3 consists of 15 residues. Per the germline V gene, CDR1 is SGHTA and CDR2 is FQGNSA. J lost 4 bases, V lost 3 bases, and 7 bases had no gene match. CDR3 coding DNA: TGTGCCAGCAGCTTGGGAGCGGGAGTGAGAGAGACCCAGTACTTC. Encoded protein: CASSLGAGVRETQYF.

This clone was found a few times. The rearrangement joins TRBV7-9 to TRBJ2-1; 9 bases map to TRBD2. V was pared by 5 bases and J by 5 bases, with 7 bases of the junction left unmatched. CDR3 length: 15 residues. CDR1 is SEHNR and CDR2 is FQNEAQ in the germline V gene (reference sequence). The DNA for the CDR3 is TGTGCCAGCAGCCCAACTAGCGGGTATAACAATGAGCAGTTCTTC. Amino acid sequence: CASSPTSGYNNEQFF. The full variable domain, its missing parts supplied by reference TRBV7-9 and TRBJ2-1, is DTGVSQNPRHKITKRGQNVTFRCDPISEHNRLYWYRQTLGQGPEFLTYFQNEAQLEKSRLLSDRFSAERPKGSFSTLEIQRTEQGDSAMYLCASSPTSGYNNEQFFGPGTRLTVL.

The gene calls are TRBV7-3 and TRBJ2-1, with D unresolved. V lost 3 bases and J 7 bases, leaving 13 bases between the germline ends. The germline V gene has CDR1 SGHTA and CDR2 FQGTGA. CDR3 length: 14 amino acids. The CDR3 is CASSFQSGSNEQFF. In DNA form, the CDR3 reads TGTGCCAGCAGCTTTCAGTCCGGATCAAATGAGCAGTTCTTC.

The chain links TRBV12-3 or TRBV12-4 to TRBJ1-3; D unclear. The V gene lost 4 bases and the J gene lost 0 bases, with 4 bases spanning the gap. The length of the CDR3 is 13 residues. The CDR3 sequence is CASSSGSGNTIYF. The CDR3 coding sequence is TGTGCCAGCAGTTCAGGCTCTGGAAACACCATATATTTT.

This clone showed up just once. The J gene is TRBJ2-7, the V gene TRBV28, with unresolved D. V was pared by 4 bases and J by 6 bases, with 19 bases between. Germline V lookup: CDR1 MDHEN, CDR2 SYDVKM. The CDR3 length is 15 residues. The CDR3 bases are TGTGCCAGCAGTTCCGGTGGGGTACAAGCAACCGAGCAGTACTTC. Translating gives CASSSGGVQATEQYF.

V and J are TRBV5-1 and TRBJ2-5; D remains ambiguous. Trimming removed 1 base from V and 5 bases from J, with 6 bases in between. This CDR3 contains 12 residues. Germline lookup yields CDR1 SGHRS and CDR2 YFSETQ. The CDR3 spells CASSLIRETQYF. CDR3 sequence (DNA): TGCGCCAGCAGCTTGATACGGGAGACCCAGTACTTC.